Below, 23 T cell receptor beta chains from the same sample are listed, as sequenced in a study of regulatory T cells in long-lasting Graves disease. Arm-PCR with iRepertoire HTBI primers amplified the CDR3 regions for these TCR beta libraries. TCRdb reprocessed the multiplex PCR reads via MiXCR and lists one record per CDR3 protein. The repertoire holds 680,000 or so distinct CDR3 sequences, about 16% seen once, with under 20% in the top ten. As for time point: newly diagnosed GD, antithyroid drugs for less than 3 months. The authors made the TCR library using RNA they extracted from PBMCs. These sequences were also reported in another study, on T cells in Graves' hyperthyroidism and ophthalmopathy.

The sample was peripheral blood mononuclear cells (PBMCs), taken at new diagnosis, from a patient treated with antithyroid drugs. The receptor source for this set is a woman in her twenties or thirties with Graves disease.

This clonotype has a count of ten or more. The chain links TRBV29-1 to TRBJ2-5; possibly TRBD1 or TRBD2 for D (7 bases each). Germline values: CDR1 SQVTM, CDR2 ANQGSEA. This CDR3 is built from 13 residues. V lost 6 bases to trimming and J lost 9 bases, with 20 bases between them. The CDR3 coding sequence is TGCAGCGTAGCGGGACAGTGGTCGGAGGCCCAGTACTTC. Protein: CSVAGQWSEAQYF.

This clonotype has at least ten counts. The V and J genes are TRBV20-1 and TRBJ2-5; D is perhaps TRBD2 (5 bases). CDR1 and CDR2 (germline): DFQATT, SNEGSKA (reference sequence). This CDR3 comprises 14 residues. V was shortened by 5 bases and J by 2 bases, with 15 bases between the two germline ends. The CDR3 coding sequence is TGCAGTGCTGGCTGGACTGTGAGGCAAGAGACCCAGTACTTC. Its translation is CSAGWTVRQETQYF.

This rearrangement joins TRBV5-6 to TRBJ2-7; 10 bases match TRBD2. The V gene's germline CDR1 is SGHDT and CDR2 YYEEEE. The V and J ends lost 4 bases and 4 bases, in that order; junction bases with no gene match: 11. This CDR3 comprises 16 residues. This CDR3 is CASSHKRVAGGYEQYF. The DNA of the CDR3 is TGTGCCAGCAGCCATAAAAGAGTAGCGGGAGGTTACGAGCAGTACTTC. The full variable domain, rest sourced from reference TRBV5-6 and TRBJ2-7, is DAGVTQSPTHLIKTRGQQVTLRCSPKSGHDTVSWYQQALGQGPQFIFQYYEEEERQRGNFPDRFSGHQFPNYSSELNVNALLLGDSALYLCASSHKRVAGGYEQYFGPGTRLTVT.

In this sample, this clonotype turned up many times. The chain recombines TRBV7-2 with TRBJ2-3, with D unclear. Germline V gene data show CDR1 as SGHTA and CDR2 as FQGNSA. The CDR3 spans 14 residues. V was pared by 2 bases and J by 4 bases, with 10 bases between. The CDR3 loop is CASSLHRGADTQYF. Here the CDR3 DNA reads TGTGCCAGCAGCTTACATCGCGGCGCAGATACGCAGTATTTT.

Ten or more counts support this clonotype. The J gene is TRBJ2-7, the V gene TRBV12-3 or TRBV12-4; D possibly corresponds to TRBD1 (6 bases). The V and J ends lost 9 bases and 0 bases respectively, with 9 bases between them. This CDR3 contains 12 residues. CDR3: CASRTVSYEQYF. Here the CDR3 DNA reads TGTGCCAGTAGGACAGTCTCCTACGAGCAGTACTTC.

This clonotype was recorded many times. The chain combines TRBV2 with TRBJ1-1; TRBD1 might be the D (5 bases). Trimming took off 4 bases at V and 1 base at J, with 16 bases between the two ends. CDR1 SNHLY and CDR2 FYNNEI come from the germline V gene. The CDR3 is made up of 16 amino acids. CDR3 protein: CASSGHGRTGNTEAFF. The CDR3 nucleotides are TGTGCCAGCAGTGGTCACGGTCGTACAGGGAACACTGAAGCTTTCTTT.

Notes on this clonotype: This CDR3 is missing its conserved last phenylalanine or tryptophan, likely due to a read error. This chain connects TRBV20-1 to TRBJ2-2, with D maybe TRBD2 (6 bases). There are 12 residues in the CDR3. In germline, CDR1 is DFQATT, CDR2 SNEGSKA (reference sequence). V lost 6 bases to trimming and J lost 5 bases, with 10 bases between them. The CDR3 protein is CSAGGGTGELFL. DNA for the CDR3: TGCAGTGCCGGGGGAGGTACCGGGGAGCTGTTTCTT.

This clonotype was counted between two and nine times. The chain links TRBV24-1 to TRBJ2-3; TRBD2 aligns across 8 bases. From germline, CDR1 is KGHDR and CDR2 SFDVKD. Unmatched junction bases numbered 4, after V lost 0 bases and J lost 0 bases. CDR3 length: 17 residues. CDR3 residues: CATSDLQASGSTDTQYF. For the CDR3, the DNA is TGTGCCACCAGTGATTTGCAGGCTAGCGGGAGCACAGATACGCAGTATTTT.

This clonotype was recorded at least ten times. V gene TRBV20-1 combines with J gene TRBJ2-1; 10 positions agree with TRBD2. Germline values: CDR1 DFQATT, CDR2 SNEGSKA (reference sequence). V lost 1 base and J lost 10; bases outside the gene matches: 7. The CDR3 spans 14 residues. The CDR3 nucleotides are TGCAGTGCTAGAGCCCAGGAACTAGCGGGAGAGCAGTTCTTC. This gives the protein CSARAQELAGEQFF.

This clonotype appeared a few times. The chain carries TRBV2 and TRBJ2-3; D remains unclear. There are 14 residues in the CDR3. Germline V gives CDR1 SNHLY, CDR2 FYNNEI. Trimming took 8 bases from V and 3 from J, leaving 15 bases between them. The CDR3: CASQERLYTDTQYF. In DNA form, the CDR3 reads TGTGCCAGCCAGGAGAGACTTTATACAGATACGCAGTATTTT. Looking up the rest from reference TRBV2 and TRBJ2-3 gives the full variable domain: EPEVTQTPSHQVTQMGQEVILRCVPISNHLYFYWYRQILGQKVEFLVSFYNNEISEKSEIFDDQFSVERPDGSNFTLKIRSTKLEDSAMYFCASQERLYTDTQYFGPGTRLTVL.

This clonotype was seen at least ten times. The rearrangement links TRBV7-2 to TRBJ2-7; D is unclear. V lost 5 bases to trimming and J lost 5 bases, with 13 bases between them. The CDR3 extends over 13 amino acids. Germline V lookup: CDR1 SGHTA, CDR2 FQGNSA. The CDR3 here is CASSQNYVHEQYF. CDR3 DNA: TGTGCCAGCAGCCAGAATTATGTCCACGAGCAGTACTTC.

The chain couples TRBV27 to TRBJ2-5; D call uncertain. Trimming took 5 bases from V and 5 from J, leaving 12 bases between them. The V gene's germline CDR1 is MNHEY and CDR2 SMNVEV (reference sequence). CDR3 length equals 13 residues. CDR3 sequence (DNA): TGTGCCAGCAGTGGTAGGGTTTGGGAGACCCAGTACTTC. Translation gives CASSGRVWETQYF.

The rearrangement joins TRBV15 to TRBJ1-5; TRBD1 might be the D (6 bases). Germline V gene lookup returns CDR1 LNHNV and CDR2 YYDKDF (reference sequence). CDR3 length equals 13 residues. Trimming pared 5 bases from V and 6 bases from J, leaving 11 bases between. The CDR3 sequence: CATSEGGPQPQHF. The CDR3 DNA sequence: TGTGCCACCAGCGAAGGGGGACCTCAGCCCCAGCATTTT.

This clonotype was picked up many times. The rearrangement uses TRBV28 and TRBJ1-6; 11 nucleotides align to TRBD1. Per the germline V gene, CDR1 is MDHEN and CDR2 is SYDVKM. The V gene end was trimmed by 8 bases and the J gene end by 9 bases; junction bases not matched to a gene: 6. This CDR3 has 14 amino acids. The CDR3 nucleotides are TGTGCCAGCTGGCCGGGACAGGGGGTTTCACCCCTCCACTTT. Its translation: CASWPGQGVSPLHF. The variable domain in full, completed from reference TRBV28 and TRBJ1-6, reads DVKVTQSSRYLVKRTGEKVFLECVQDMDHENMFWYRQDPGLGLRLIYFSYDVKMKEKGDIPEGYSVSREKKERFSLILESASTNQTSMYLCASWPGQGVSPLHFGNGTRLTVT.

The chain is built from TRBV5-5 and TRBJ2-2; maybe TRBD1 (5 bases). Germline V gives CDR1 SGHKS, CDR2 YYEKEE (reference sequence). The CDR3 is made up of 15 amino acids. V was trimmed by 3 bases and J by 5 bases, leaving 14 bases between them. The CDR3 is CASSSWTSATGELFF. Here the CDR3 DNA reads TGTGCCAGCAGCTCCTGGACATCGGCGACCGGGGAGCTGTTTTTT.

This clonotype showed up many times. The chain couples TRBV28 to TRBJ1-1; perhaps TRBD1 as D (6 bases). CDR3 length equals 13 residues. Trimming pared 7 bases from V and 8 bases from J, leaving 17 bases between. Germline V lookup: CDR1 MDHEN, CDR2 SYDVKM. The DNA for the CDR3 is TGTGCCAGCAATCTAAGGGGGAAGTGGGAAGCTTTCTTT. As protein: CASNLRGKWEAFF.

This chain links TRBV27 with TRBJ2-7; D is uncertain. The CDR3 spans 14 residues. V dropped 4 bases and J dropped 4 bases, with 14 bases sitting between them. Germline CDR1 is MNHEY and CDR2 is SMNVEV (reference sequence). The CDR3 nucleotides are TGTGCCAGCAGTTCCTCTCGAGCGACATACGAGCAGTACTTC. Its protein product is CASSSSRATYEQYF.

This clonotype was detected many times. The genes are TRBV27 and TRBJ2-7, with D hard to call. The CDR3 consists of 15 residues. Germline CDR1 and CDR2: MNHEY and SMNVEV (reference sequence). Trimming stripped 5 bases from V and 6 bases from J, with 20 bases between. Here the CDR3 DNA reads TGTGCCAGCAGTACCAAATCACACGTTTTCGCCGAGCAGTACTTC. This codes for CASSTKSHVFAEQYF.

This clonotype was counted many times. The chain couples TRBV27 to TRBJ2-1; D might be TRBD2 (5 bases). The J call is doubtful: the DNA matches TRBJ2-5 better. This CDR3 has 16 residues. Per the germline V gene, CDR1 is MNHEY and CDR2 is SMNVEV (reference sequence). DNA of the CDR3: TGTGCCAGCAGCGACTATCACAGCGGCGGCGGGGAGACCCAGTACTTC. This codes for CASSDYHSGGGETQYF.

This chain connects TRBV2 to TRBJ2-5; D might be TRBD1 or TRBD2, each matching 5 bases. Germline V CDR1 and CDR2: SNHLY, FYNNEI. The CDR3 contains 15 residues. Trimming shortened V by 6 bases and J by 3 bases, and 17 bases separated the two germline ends. The CDR3 region has the DNA TGTGCCAGCAGGGGAGAGAGGGTAGGGGAAGAGACCCAGTACTTC. It specifies CASRGERVGEETQYF. Full variable domain (missing parts from reference TRBV2 and TRBJ2-5): EPEVTQTPSHQVTQMGQEVILRCVPISNHLYFYWYRQILGQKVEFLVSFYNNEISEKSEIFDDQFSVERPDGSNFTLKIRSTKLEDSAMYFCASRGERVGEETQYFGPGTRLLVL.

This clonotype was observed many times. CDR3 amino acids: CASRRLRTSTDTQYF. CDR3 bases: TGTGCCAGCAGGCGATTACGAACTAGCACAGATACGCAGTATTTT. V is TRBV2 and J is TRBJ2-3; the D is unclear. This CDR3 spans 15 amino acids. V shed 6 bases and J shed 0 bases, with 13 bases lying between them. CDR1 SNHLY and CDR2 FYNNEI come from the germline V gene. Drawing the rest from reference TRBV2 and TRBJ2-3, the complete variable domain is EPEVTQTPSHQVTQMGQEVILRCVPISNHLYFYWYRQILGQKVEFLVSFYNNEISEKSEIFDDQFSVERPDGSNFTLKIRSTKLEDSAMYFCASRRLRTSTDTQYFGPGTRLTVL.

This clonotype was found a few times. The V call is TRBV20-1, the J call TRBJ1-6; D not resolved. V lost 0 bases to trimming and J lost 4 bases, with 7 bases between them. The V gene's germline CDR1 is DFQATT and CDR2 SNEGSKA (reference sequence). The CDR3 extends over 14 amino acids. CDR3 residues: CSARDPLYNSPLHF. In DNA form, the CDR3 reads TGCAGTGCTAGAGATCCTCTTTATAATTCACCCCTCCACTTT.

The sample holds one count of this clonotype. The conserved phenylalanine or tryptophan is not found at the CDR3 terminus, so this likely reflects a read error. This rearrangement joins TRBV12-3 or TRBV12-4 to TRBJ2-7; tentative D call: TRBD1 (5 bases). The ends were cut back, 6 bases at V and 0 bases at J, with 6 bases in the middle. CDR3 size: 12 residues. The CDR3 DNA sequence: TGTGCCAGCAGGACAGTCTCCTACGAGCAGTACCTC. Protein: CASRTVSYEQYL.